Sequencing of this TCR beta chain was carried out in a study of T cells in narcolepsy. Regarding this clone: Its antigen is still unknown.

Study observations and caveats: Same-patient CSF and blood CD4+ T cell clonotypes included HCRT-specific and TRIB2-specific autoreactive ones. In some patient and control memory CD4+ samples, autoreactive clones were absent. Reportedly, autoreactive clonotypes were serially detected in patients' blood but not controls'.

Deletions cut 0 bases from V and 0 bases from J, with 14 bases between. The CDR3 has 17 amino acids. Germline V gives CDR1 MGHRA, CDR2 YSYEKL. Some clones are missing from TCRdb's copy, which holds only in-frame ones; the method was immunoSEQ multiplex PCR. The sample has tens of thousands of clones; 80% to 90% are singletons. The source is a human donor in good health. The sample was memory (CD45RA-) CD4+ T cells from blood. V and J are TRBV4-1 and TRBJ1-2; D uncertain. CDR3 sequence: CASSQDLGKTTNYGYTF. DNA for the CDR3: TGCGCCAGCAGCCAAGATCTTGGCAAAACAACTAACTATGGCTACACCTTC.